The TCR beta chain described here comes from a study of T-cell reconstitution after alpha-beta-depleted transplantation in children (dated by TCRdb to the mid-2010s). Study-wide context: Using TCR repertoire profiling, the study followed T-cell immune reconstitution in a quantitative way in children after TCRalphabeta/CD19-depleted allogeneic hematopoietic cell transplantation.

As regards this clonotype: Its binding antigen is unknown. The sample holds no much larger clone one base away, and base qualities are not on file.

Receptor amplification or capture employed PCR. Sequenced using an Illumina HiSeq 2500. TCR library preparation used molecular barcoding, with unique molecular identifiers applied to normalize quantification of the TCRbeta repertoire. Using fastp at Q25 and MiXCR, TCRdb reprocessed the public reads and kept productive beta chains. Each CDR3 protein appears once, grouped with its most common genes and DNA. The table for this sample lists hundreds of thousands of distinct CDR3 sequences; approximately 32% of them were counted only once. The top ten clonotypes cover approximately 2.3% of the sample. Measured from the cysteine to the phenylalanine, the CDR3 is 14 residues long. The CDR3 DNA has 42 bases and is translated from base 1. CDR1 SGHDT and CDR2 YYEEEE were looked up in the germline V gene. A distance of 12 bases separates the germline ends of V and J, which lose 3 bases and 5 bases respectively.

The receptor chain draws on TRBV5-6 and TRBJ2-1; too little of a D gene remains to name it. This specimen consisted of PBMCs from the stem cell graft donor, obtained from the stem cell graft. The receptor's source is a human donor who donated a stem cell graft to a child with aplastic anemia. The DNA sequence is as follows: TGTGCCAGCAGCTCGTGGGTAGCTAACAATGAGCAGTTCTTC. It is translated as CASSSWVANNEQFF.